The 16 T cell receptor beta chains presented below share a single source sample, sequenced in a study of shared clonotypes between healthy human individuals. Using immunoSEQ multiplex PCR, the repertoire was profiled, and TCRdb retains in-frame clones only, with some absent. Here the sample spans millions of clones, more than 90% being singletons. The sequenced sample consisted of naive CD4+ T cells sorted from blood. Subset given: CD45RA+ positively selected. These TCRs come from a man between 18 and 35 years old in good health.

The chain joins TRBV10-1 to TRBJ2-1, with D possibly matching TRBD2 (6 bases). Trimming removed 3 bases at V and 5 bases at J, with 14 bases between. This CDR3 spans 15 amino acids. Germline CDR1 and CDR2: WNHNN and SYGVQD (reference sequence). The DNA for the CDR3 is TGCGCCAGCAGTGAAGGCCTAGCGTATAACAATGAGCAGTTCTTC. Protein sequence: CASSEGLAYNNEQFF.

In this sample, this clone turned up a few times. The chain joins TRBV10-1 to TRBJ2-1, with 9 bases identical to TRBD1. Germline V CDR1 and CDR2: WNHNN, SYGVQD (reference sequence). Unmatched junction bases numbered 0, after V lost 4 bases and J lost 5 bases. The CDR3 has 13 amino acids. The CDR3 is CASSGQGDNEQFF. CDR3 nucleotides: TGCGCCAGCAGTGGACAGGGGGACAATGAGCAGTTCTTC.

This clone has a single count. The chain has TRBV6-5 and TRBJ2-5, with D hard to call. Germline V lookup: CDR1 MNHEY, CDR2 SVGAGI. This CDR3 has 15 residues. The V end lost 2 bases, the J end lost 5 bases, and 15 bases lay between the germline ends. The DNA for the CDR3 is TGTGCCAGCAGTTACACATGGACGGACCGGGAGACCCAGTACTTC. The encoded protein is CASSYTWTDRETQYF.

Comment on this clone: The junction differs from germline at one of its ends, possibly a read error. The V call is TRBV7-7, the J call TRBJ2-5, with D possibly matching TRBD1 (5 bases). Germline V lookup: CDR1 SSHAT, CDR2 FNYEAQ (reference sequence). CDR3 length: 15 residues. The CDR3 sequence is CASSLDRTPQETQYF. The CDR3 coding sequence is TGTGCTAGCAGCTTAGACCGGACACCTCAAGAGACCCAGTACTTC.

This chain uses TRBV19 with TRBJ1-2, with D maybe TRBD1 (6 bases). The CDR3 has 14 residues. V was trimmed by 5 bases and J by 4 bases, leaving 14 bases between them. Germline V gene sequence: CDR1 LNHDA, CDR2 SQIVND (reference sequence). The CDR3 protein is CASSRDNGGYGYTF. The CDR3 region has the DNA TGTGCCAGTAGTCGGGACAATGGAGGCTATGGCTACACCTTC. The variable domain in full, completed from reference TRBV19 and TRBJ1-2, reads DGGITQSPKYLFRKEGQNVTLSCEQNLNHDAMYWYRQDPGQGLRLIYYSQIVNDFQKGDIAEGYSVSREKKESFPLTVTSAQKNPTAFYLCASSRDNGGYGYTFGSGTRLTVV.

The CDR3 nucleotides are TGTGCCACCAGCCGGACAACGCGGCCGAGTCGATCCTACGAGCAGTACTTC. Protein: CATSRTTRPSRSYEQYF. The chain is built from TRBV15 and TRBJ2-7; possible D gene TRBD1, 5 bases. The CDR3 is made up of 17 amino acids. The germline V gene encodes CDR1 LNHNV and CDR2 YYDKDF (reference sequence). Trimming left V 5 bases short and J 1 base short, with 21 bases between. Combining the CDR3 with reference TRBV15 and TRBJ2-7 gives the whole variable domain DAMVIQNPRYQVTQFGKPVTLSCSQTLNHNVMYWYQQKSSQAPKLLFHYYDKDFNNEADTPDNFQSRRPNTSFCFLDIRSPGLGDTAMYLCATSRTTRPSRSYEQYFGPGTRLTVT.

The V call is TRBV2, the J call TRBJ2-3, with D perhaps matching TRBD1 or TRBD2 (5 bases each). The CDR3 loop spans 13 amino acids. The germline gives CDR1 SNHLY, CDR2 FYNNEI. V lost 8 bases to trimming and J lost 4 bases, with 13 bases between them. CDR3 in amino acids: CASVGVPADTQYF. In DNA, the CDR3 is TGTGCCAGCGTGGGGGTCCCCGCAGATACGCAGTATTTT.

CDR3 in DNA: TGTGCCTGGAGTGTAAGATTCGAGCAGTACTTC. Encoded protein: CAWSVRFEQYF. The chain employs TRBV30 and TRBJ2-7; D is unclear. The V end lost 0 bases, the J end lost 6 bases, and 6 bases lay between the germline ends. The CDR3 sequence is 11 residues long. The germline CDR1 and CDR2 sequences are GTSNPN and SVGIG (reference sequence). The full variable domain, rest sourced from reference TRBV30 and TRBJ2-7, is SQTIHQWPATLVQPVGSPLSLECTVEGTSNPNLYWYRQAAGRGLQLLFYSVGIGQISSEVPQNLSASRPQDRQFILSSKKLLLSDSGFYLCAWSVRFEQYFGPGTRLTVT.

As concerns this clone: At the DNA level, this CDR3 is encoded by other sequences in the same sample as well. The J gene is TRBJ2-7, the V gene TRBV7-2; D unclear. From germline, CDR1 is SGHTA and CDR2 FQGNSA. V lost 6 bases and J lost 0, with 6 bases in between. The CDR3 is made up of 12 amino acids. The DNA of the CDR3 is TGTGCCAGCAGTCTTAACTCCTACGAGCAGTACTTC. This translates into CASSLNSYEQYF. The variable domain in full, completed from reference TRBV7-2 and TRBJ2-7, reads GAGVSQSPSNKVTEKGKDVELRCDPISGHTALYWYRQSLGQGLEFLIYFQGNSAPDKSGLPSDRFSAERTGGSVSTLTIQRTQQEDSAVYLCASSLNSYEQYFGPGTRLTVT.

This CDR3 reads CASSQGLPSYEQYF. The CDR3 nucleotides read TGCGCCAGCAGCCAAGGTCTGCCTTCCTACGAGCAGTACTTC. This rearrangement joins TRBV4-1 to TRBJ2-7; D call uncertain. V was pared by 1 base and J by 1 base, with 8 bases between. The germline gives CDR1 MGHRA, CDR2 YSYEKL. The CDR3 is 14 residues long.

This rearrangement joins TRBV10-3 to TRBJ1-6, with 7 bases matching TRBD1. The junction had 7 bases not matched to a gene; V was cut back by 6 bases and J by 5 bases. CDR1 and CDR2 (germline): ENHRY, SYGVKD. The CDR3 consists of 15 residues. The CDR3 DNA reads TGTGCCATCAGGATGGACAGGATGGATAATTCACCCCTCCACTTT. Translation gives CAIRMDRMDNSPLHF.

The rearrangement links TRBV7-9 to TRBJ2-3, with 8 bases fitting TRBD2. The V gene's germline CDR1 is SEHNR and CDR2 FQNEAQ (reference sequence). J gave up 2 bases and V 8 bases, and 6 bases lay outside the gene matches. The CDR3 covers 14 residues. The CDR3 is CASRLAGNTDTQYF. The CDR3 coding sequence is TGTGCCAGCCGGCTAGCGGGTAACACAGATACGCAGTATTTT.

This chain's CDR3 is CASSRFGYEQYF. CDR3 coding DNA: TGTGCCAGTAGTCGATTTGGCTACGAGCAGTACTTC. The chain recombines TRBV19 with TRBJ2-7; D is undetermined. This CDR3 has 12 residues. Per germline, CDR1 LNHDA and CDR2 SQIVND (reference sequence). Trimming left V 5 bases short and J 3 bases short, with 8 bases between.

The genes are TRBV6-6 and TRBJ2-6, with D uncertain. Germline assignment: CDR1 MNHNY and CDR2 SVGAGI (reference sequence). Between the trimmed V and J ends, which lost 2 bases and 9 bases, there was a span of 14 bases. CDR3 length: 15 amino acids. DNA of the CDR3: TGTGCCAGCAGTTACGGCCCCGTGGGTGGCAACGTCCTGACTTTC. Amino acid sequence: CASSYGPVGGNVLTF.

J is TRBJ2-7 and V is TRBV5-4; D uncertain. Trimming took off 0 bases at V and 0 bases at J, with 7 bases between the two ends. CDR3 length equals 14 residues. The germline V gene has CDR1 SGHNT and CDR2 YYREEE (reference sequence). As DNA, the CDR3 is TGTGCCAGCAGCTTGGCCCCGCCCTCCTACGAGCAGTACTTC. Translating gives CASSLAPPSYEQYF. Looking up the rest from reference TRBV5-4 and TRBJ2-7 gives the full variable domain: ETGVTQSPTHLIKTRGQQVTLRCSSQSGHNTVSWYQQALGQGPQFIFQYYREEENGRGNFPPRFSGLQFPNYSSELNVNALELDDSALYLCASSLAPPSYEQYFGPGTRLTVT.

This clone has only one observation. V usage is TRBV5-1 and J usage is TRBJ1-1, with TRBD1 matching 7 bases. Germline V gene data show CDR1 as SGHRS and CDR2 as YFSETQ. The J segment lost 2 bases and the V segment lost 4 bases, leaving 5 bases of the junction unmatched. There are 14 residues in the CDR3. CDR3 nucleotide sequence: TGCGCCAGCAGCGGGTTAGGGGGCAACACTGAAGCTTTCTTT. This codes for CASSGLGGNTEAFF.